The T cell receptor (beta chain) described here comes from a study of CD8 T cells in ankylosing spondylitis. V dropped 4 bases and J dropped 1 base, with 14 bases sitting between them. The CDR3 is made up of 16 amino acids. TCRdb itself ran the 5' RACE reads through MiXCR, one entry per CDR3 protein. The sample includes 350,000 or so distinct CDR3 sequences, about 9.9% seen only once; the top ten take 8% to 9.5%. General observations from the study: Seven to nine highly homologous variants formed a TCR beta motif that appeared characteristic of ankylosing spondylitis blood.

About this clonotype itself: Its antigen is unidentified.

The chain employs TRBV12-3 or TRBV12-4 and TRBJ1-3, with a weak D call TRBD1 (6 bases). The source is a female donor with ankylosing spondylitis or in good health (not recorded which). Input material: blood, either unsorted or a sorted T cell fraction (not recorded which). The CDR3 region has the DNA TGTGCCAGCAGTTCGCACAGGGAAATGTCTGGAAACACCATATATTTT. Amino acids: CASSSHREMSGNTIYF.